This is a list of T cell receptor beta chains from one sample in a study of OX40 agonist ivuxolimab in advanced cancers. Clones were sequenced by immunoSEQ multiplex PCR, and TCRdb holds only the in-frame ones, with some missing. The sample records 14,000 to 15,000 clones, about 90% being singletons. Here the sequenced sample was CD4+ or CD8+ T cells sorted from blood, taken in a trial of the OX40 agonist ivuxolimab. The receptors shown here come from an adult with an advanced solid tumor such as melanoma, head and neck, liver or kidney cancer. Both conserved end residues are part of each CDR3. The D gene is left open where the match is weak. Only some rows state a clone size, as once, few, many or a class for expanded clones.

V	J	D	size	CDR3	DNA
TRBV7-9	TRBJ2-7	NA	NA	CASSLWGPNYEQYF	TGTGCCAGCAGCTTATGGGGGCCTAACTACGAGCAGTACTTC
TRBV29-1	TRBJ2-1	TRBD2	NA	CSVVSTSGINEQFF	TGCAGCGTTGTTTCGACTAGCGGGATTAATGAGCAGTTCTTC
TRBV9	TRBJ1-3	NA	NA	CASSVVGDSGNTIYF	TGTGCCAGCAGCGTAGTTGGGGATTCTGGAAACACCATATATTTT
TRBV28	TRBJ2-2	NA	NA	CASSLSSGKPAGELFF	TGTGCCAGCAGTTTGAGTAGTGGTAAACCCGCCGGGGAGCTGTTTTTT
TRBV5-6	TRBJ2-7	TRBD2	NA	CASTMGGYEQYF	TGTGCCAGCACCATGGGGGGGTACGAGCAGTACTTC
TRBV7-2	TRBJ1-2	NA	NA	CASSLEAILSYGYTF	TGTGCCAGCAGCTTAGAGGCAATTCTTAGCTATGGCTACACCTTC
TRBV5-1	TRBJ1-5	NA	NA	CASSPGGGNQPQHF	TGCGCCAGCAGCCCGGGAGGAGGGAATCAGCCCCAGCATTTT
TRBV2	TRBJ1-5	NA	NA	CASSEEGSALAYGPQHF	TGTGCCAGCAGTGAAGAGGGGTCAGCATTGGCCTACGGGCCCCAGCATTTT
TRBV29-1	TRBJ1-2	NA	NA	CSVERGNYGYTF	TGCAGCGTTGAACGGGGGAACTATGGCTACACCTTC
TRBV6-1	TRBJ1-2	NA	NA	CASSEIYGYTF	TGTGCCAGCAGTGAGATTTATGGCTACACCTTC
TRBV13	TRBJ1-1	NA	few	CASSSGSDTEAFF	TGTGCCAGCAGCTCCGGGAGTGACACTGAAGCTTTCTTT
TRBV6-5	TRBJ1-2	NA	NA	CASSYSSGSGYTF	TGTGCCAGCAGTTACTCGAGTGGCAGTGGCTACACCTTC
TRBV2	TRBJ2-7	NA	NA	CASSDRPYEQYF	TGTGCCAGCAGTGACCGCCCCTACGAGCAGTACTTC
TRBV10-1	TRBJ2-7	NA	NA	CASSGEQGFYEQYF	TGCGCCAGCAGTGGAGAGCAGGGTTTCTACGAGCAGTACTTC
TRBV15	TRBJ2-1	NA	once	CATSGVRVGPTYNEQFF	TGTGCCACCAGCGGTGTACGGGTGGGGCCAACCTACAATGAGCAGTTCTTC
TRBV5-6	TRBJ2-1	NA	NA	CASSLVASDYNEQFF	TGTGCCAGCAGCTTGGTGGCTAGCGATTACAATGAGCAGTTCTTC
TRBV5-1	TRBJ2-1	NA	few	CASSLTSSYNEQFF	TGCGCCAGCAGCTTAACTAGCTCCTACAATGAGCAGTTCTTC
TRBV2	TRBJ2-3	NA	NA	CASSDFNVGYTDTQYF	TGTGCCAGCAGCGATTTCAACGTGGGGTACACAGATACGCAGTATTTT
TRBV7-3	TRBJ2-6	NA	NA	CASSLNPGAISSGANVLTF	TGTGCCAGCAGCTTAAATCCGGGGGCGATTTCCTCTGGGGCCAACGTCCTGACTTTC
TRBV6-6	TRBJ2-3	NA	NA	CASSTPFESDTQYF	TGTGCCAGCAGTACCCCCTTCGAATCAGATACGCAGTATTTT
TRBV25-1	TRBJ2-7	NA	NA	CASSEGLTYEQYF	TGTGCCAGCAGTGAGGGGCTGACCTACGAGCAGTACTTC
TRBV28	TRBJ2-7	TRBD1	NA	CASSLPDREYYEQYF	TGTGCCAGCAGTTTACCGGACAGGGAGTACTACGAGCAGTACTTC
TRBV6-4	TRBJ1-1	NA	few	CASSASGTPNTEAFF	TGTGCCAGCAGTGCGTCCGGGACACCGAACACTGAAGCTTTCTTT
TRBV27	TRBJ1-4	NA	NA	CASSLVEGGTEKLFF	TGTGCCAGCAGTTTGGTGGAGGGGGGTACTGAAAAACTGTTTTTT
TRBV19	TRBJ2-7	TRBD1	NA	CASSPTGAYYEQYF	TGTGCCAGTAGTCCGACAGGGGCTTACTACGAGCAGTACTTC
TRBV10-3	TRBJ2-2	NA	NA	CAITDGEAAGELFF	TGTGCCATCACAGACGGGGAAGCGGCCGGGGAGCTGTTTTTT
TRBV27	TRBJ2-1	TRBD2	NA	CASSPGTHLADHEQFF	TGTGCCAGCAGCCCGGGGACCCATCTAGCGGATCATGAGCAGTTCTTC
TRBV27	TRBJ2-7	NA	NA	CASSFSLSYEQYF	TGTGCCAGCAGTTTTAGCCTATCCTACGAGCAGTACTTC
TRBV4-2	TRBJ1-5	TRBD1	medium-sized	CASSPAAGQGNQPQHF	TGTGCCAGCAGCCCAGCCGCAGGACAGGGGAATCAGCCCCAGCATTTT
TRBV4-1	TRBJ2-1	NA	NA	CASSQGSGTEQFF	TGCGCCAGCAGCCAAGGGTCGGGAACTGAGCAGTTCTTC
TRBV15	TRBJ2-7	NA	once	CATSVSVLYEQYF	TGTGCCACCAGCGTCAGCGTTCTCTACGAGCAGTACTTC
TRBV7-9	TRBJ2-7	NA	NA	CASSSLAGQGRAYEQYF	TGTGCCAGCAGCTCCCTAGCGGGACAGGGTCGGGCCTACGAGCAGTACTTC
TRBV27	TRBJ2-2	NA	once	CASSVLASTGELFF	TGTGCCAGCAGTGTCCTAGCGTCCACCGGGGAGCTGTTTTTT